The clone carrying this TCR beta chain turned up a few times. The sample belongs to a study of cytomegalovirus exposure and HLA in healthy donors. V gave up 0 bases and J gave up 12 bases, with 15 bases separating them. CDR1 is SGHRS and CDR2 is YFSETQ in the germline V gene. This CDR3 is built from 13 residues. Both 60 Vbeta primers and 13 Jbeta primers went into the PCR. Generated by immunoSEQ multiplex PCR, the TCRdb table keeps only in-frame clones and is missing some. The top ten hold roughly 10% of the sample, which has around 70,000 clones, about 67% seen once. The sample was PBMCs. The TCR originated in a human donor in good health. The chain carries TRBV5-1 and TRBJ1-1; perhaps TRBD1 as D (5 bases). This CDR3 is CASSLGGHRGTFF. For the CDR3, the DNA is TGCGCCAGCAGCTTGGGAGGACACAGAGGTACTTTCTTT. Variable domain in full (rest from reference TRBV5-1 and TRBJ1-1): KAGVTQTPRYLIKTRGQQVTLSCSPISGHRSVSWYQQTPGQGLQFLFEYFSETQRNKGNFPGRFSGRQFSNSRSEMNVSTLELGDSALYLCASSLGGHRGTFFGQGTRLTVV.